The text below deals with one T cell receptor (beta chain). Antigen: not known. This sample was taken from a study of cytomegalovirus exposure and HLA in healthy donors. Study at large: Among roughly 180 million T cells, an earlier analysis found roughly 120 million unique TCR beta sequences. The study, taken as a whole, reports: Accurate prediction of most subjects' HLA-A and HLA-B alleles from TCR beta sequences was reported. The authors listed 164 TCR beta chains as cytomegalovirus-associated.

Researchers ran the PCR with 60 Vbeta and 13 Jbeta primers. Method: immunoSEQ multiplex PCR; TCRdb's copy keeps in-frame clones and lacks some. The sample includes 150,000 or so clones, approximately 70% seen only once; the top ten take under 3%. V lost 7 bases and J 3 bases, leaving 15 bases between the germline ends. Germline lookup yields CDR1 LNHDA and CDR2 SQIVND (reference sequence). The CDR3 is 14 amino acids. Sequences were obtained from PBMCs. The sequence derives from a human donor in good health. This chain joins TRBV19 and TRBJ1-2, with TRBD1 as a possible D gene (6 bases). The CDR3 DNA reads TGTGCCAGTACCTTAAGGGCAGGGGACTATGGCTACACCTTC. Encoded protein: CASTLRAGDYGYTF. Full variable domain (missing parts from reference TRBV19 and TRBJ1-2): DGGITQSPKYLFRKEGQNVTLSCEQNLNHDAMYWYRQDPGQGLRLIYYSQIVNDFQKGDIAEGYSVSREKKESFPLTVTSAQKNPTAFYLCASTLRAGDYGYTFGSGTRLTVV.